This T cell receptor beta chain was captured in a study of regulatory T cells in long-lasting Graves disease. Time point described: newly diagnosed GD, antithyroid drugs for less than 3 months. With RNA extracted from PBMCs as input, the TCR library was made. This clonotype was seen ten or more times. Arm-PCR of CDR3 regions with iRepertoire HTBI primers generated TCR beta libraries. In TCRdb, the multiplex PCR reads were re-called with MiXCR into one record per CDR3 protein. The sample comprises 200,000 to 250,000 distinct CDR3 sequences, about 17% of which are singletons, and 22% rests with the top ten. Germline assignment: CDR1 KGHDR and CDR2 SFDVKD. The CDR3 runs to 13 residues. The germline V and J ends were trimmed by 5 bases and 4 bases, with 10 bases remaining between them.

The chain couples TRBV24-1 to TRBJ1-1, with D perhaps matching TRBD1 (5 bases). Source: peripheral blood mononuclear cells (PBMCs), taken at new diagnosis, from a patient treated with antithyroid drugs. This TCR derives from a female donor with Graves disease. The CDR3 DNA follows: TGTGCCACCAGTGGCTCTGGGGGCACTGAAGCTTTCTTT. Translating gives CATSGSGGTEAFF.